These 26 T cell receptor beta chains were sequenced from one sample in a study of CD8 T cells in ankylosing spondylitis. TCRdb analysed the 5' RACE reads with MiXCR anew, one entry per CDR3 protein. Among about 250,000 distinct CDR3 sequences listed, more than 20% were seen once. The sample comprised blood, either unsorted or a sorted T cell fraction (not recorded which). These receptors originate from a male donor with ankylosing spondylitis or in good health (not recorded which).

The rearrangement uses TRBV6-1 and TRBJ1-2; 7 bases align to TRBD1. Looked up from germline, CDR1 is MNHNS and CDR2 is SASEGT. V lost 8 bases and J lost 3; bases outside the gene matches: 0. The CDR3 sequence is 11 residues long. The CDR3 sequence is CASQGDYGYTF. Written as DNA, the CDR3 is TGTGCCAGCCAGGGGGACTATGGCTACACCTTC.

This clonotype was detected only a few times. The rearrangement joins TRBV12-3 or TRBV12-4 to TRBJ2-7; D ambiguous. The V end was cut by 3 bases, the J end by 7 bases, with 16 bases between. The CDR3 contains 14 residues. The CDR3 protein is CASSFRRVPWEQYF. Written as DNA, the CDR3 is TGTGCCAGCAGTTTCCGACGAGTACCTTGGGAGCAGTACTTC.

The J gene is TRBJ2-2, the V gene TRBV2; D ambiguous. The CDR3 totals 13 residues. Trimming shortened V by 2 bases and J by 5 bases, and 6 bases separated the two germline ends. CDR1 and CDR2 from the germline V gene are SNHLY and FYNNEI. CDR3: CASSESITGELFF. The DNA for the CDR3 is TGTGCCAGCAGTGAAAGTATTACCGGGGAGCTGTTTTTT.

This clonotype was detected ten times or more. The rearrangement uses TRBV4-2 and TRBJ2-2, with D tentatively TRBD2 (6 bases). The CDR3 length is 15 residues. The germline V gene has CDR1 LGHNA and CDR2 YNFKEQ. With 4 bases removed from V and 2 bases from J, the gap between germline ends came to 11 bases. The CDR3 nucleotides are TGTGCCAGCAGCCCGGGACTGGCAAACACCGGGGAGCTGTTTTTT. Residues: CASSPGLANTGELFF.

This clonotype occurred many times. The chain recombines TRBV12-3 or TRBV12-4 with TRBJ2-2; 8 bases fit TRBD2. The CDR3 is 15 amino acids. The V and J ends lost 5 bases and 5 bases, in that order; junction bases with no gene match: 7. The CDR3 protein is CASSARGGLTGELFF. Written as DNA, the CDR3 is TGTGCCAGCAGTGCACGGGGGGGGCTTACCGGGGAGCTGTTTTTT.

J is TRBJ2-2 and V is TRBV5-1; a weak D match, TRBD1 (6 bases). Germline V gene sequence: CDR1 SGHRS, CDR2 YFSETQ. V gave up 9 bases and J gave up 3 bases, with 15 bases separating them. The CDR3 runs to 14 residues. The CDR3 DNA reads TGCGCCACAAGACAGGTCAAGGACACCGGGGAGCTGTTTTTT. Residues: CATRQVKDTGELFF.

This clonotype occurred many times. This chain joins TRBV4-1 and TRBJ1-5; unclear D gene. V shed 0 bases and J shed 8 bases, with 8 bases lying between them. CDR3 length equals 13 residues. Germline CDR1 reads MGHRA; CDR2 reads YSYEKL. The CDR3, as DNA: TGCGCCAGCAGCCAAGATAGGGCCAAGCCCCAGCATTTT. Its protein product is CASSQDRAKPQHF.

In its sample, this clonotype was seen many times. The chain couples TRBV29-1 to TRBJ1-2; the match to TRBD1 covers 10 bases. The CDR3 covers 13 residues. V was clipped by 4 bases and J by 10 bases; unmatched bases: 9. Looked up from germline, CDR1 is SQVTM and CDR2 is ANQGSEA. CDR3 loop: CSVGDPGTGVYTF. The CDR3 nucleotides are TGCAGCGTTGGGGATCCCGGGACAGGGGTCTACACCTTC.

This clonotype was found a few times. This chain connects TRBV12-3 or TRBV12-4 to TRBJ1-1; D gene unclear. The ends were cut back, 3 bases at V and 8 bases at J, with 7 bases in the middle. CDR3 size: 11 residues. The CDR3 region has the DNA TGTGCCAGCAGTTTCTCTAGGGAAGCTTTCTTT. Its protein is CASSFSREAFF.

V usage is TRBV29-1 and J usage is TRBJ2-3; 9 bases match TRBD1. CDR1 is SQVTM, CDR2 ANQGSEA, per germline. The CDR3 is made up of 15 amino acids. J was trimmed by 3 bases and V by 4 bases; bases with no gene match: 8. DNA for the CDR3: TGCAGCGTTGCGAGGACAGGGGCATCTACAGATACGCAGTATTTT. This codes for CSVARTGASTDTQYF.

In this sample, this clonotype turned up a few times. The CDR3 bases are TGTGCCAGCAGTGACTATGATACGCAGTATTTT. Protein: CASSDYDTQYF. This chain connects TRBV6-4 to TRBJ2-3; D gene uncertain. The V gene lost 1 base and the J gene lost 6 bases, with 2 bases spanning the gap. Germline-derived CDR1 and CDR2 are MRHNA and SNTAGT. The CDR3 covers 11 residues.

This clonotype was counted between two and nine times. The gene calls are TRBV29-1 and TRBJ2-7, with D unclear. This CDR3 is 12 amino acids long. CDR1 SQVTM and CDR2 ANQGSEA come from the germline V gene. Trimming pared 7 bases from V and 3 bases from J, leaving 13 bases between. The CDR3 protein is CSAETSSYEQYF. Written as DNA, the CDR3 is TGCAGCGCTGAGACGTCCAGCTACGAGCAGTACTTC.

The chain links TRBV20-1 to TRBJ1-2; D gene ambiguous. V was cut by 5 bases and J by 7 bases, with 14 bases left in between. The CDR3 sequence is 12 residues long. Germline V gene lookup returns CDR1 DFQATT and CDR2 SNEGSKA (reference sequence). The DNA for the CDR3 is TGCAGTGCTGCTCGGCCCGGAGTTGGCTACACCTTC. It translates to CSAARPGVGYTF.

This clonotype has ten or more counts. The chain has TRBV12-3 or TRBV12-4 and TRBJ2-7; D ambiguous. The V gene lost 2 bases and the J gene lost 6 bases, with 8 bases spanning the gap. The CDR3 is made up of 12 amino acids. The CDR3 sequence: CASSLPRSEQYF. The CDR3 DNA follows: TGTGCCAGCAGTTTACCGAGGAGCGAGCAGTACTTC.

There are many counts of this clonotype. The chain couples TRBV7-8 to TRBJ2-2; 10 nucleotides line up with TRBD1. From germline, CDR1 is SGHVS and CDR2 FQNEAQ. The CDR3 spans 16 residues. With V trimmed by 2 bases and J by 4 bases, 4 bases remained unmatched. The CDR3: CASSLRQGAGTGELFF. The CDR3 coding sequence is TGTGCCAGCAGCTTAAGACAGGGGGCGGGCACCGGGGAGCTGTTTTTT.

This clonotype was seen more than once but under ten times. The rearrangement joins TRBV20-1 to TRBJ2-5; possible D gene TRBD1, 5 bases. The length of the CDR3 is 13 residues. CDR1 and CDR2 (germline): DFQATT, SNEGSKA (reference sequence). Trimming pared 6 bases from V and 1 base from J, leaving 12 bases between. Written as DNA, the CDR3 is TGCAGTGCCCCCGACAGTCTCCAAGAGACCCAGTACTTC. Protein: CSAPDSLQETQYF.

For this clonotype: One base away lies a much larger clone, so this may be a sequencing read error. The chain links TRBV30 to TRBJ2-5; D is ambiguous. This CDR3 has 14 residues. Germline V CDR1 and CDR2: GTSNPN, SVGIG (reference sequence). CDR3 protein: CAWSRFHVQATQYF. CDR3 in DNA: TGTGCCTGGAGTCGTTTTCACGTACAAGCGACCCAGTACTTC. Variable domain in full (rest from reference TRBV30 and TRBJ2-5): SQTIHQWPATLVQPVGSPLSLECTVEGTSNPNLYWYRQAAGRGLQLLFYSVGIGQISSEVPQNLSASRPQDRQFILSSKKLLLSDSGFYLCAWSRFHVQATQYFGPGTRLLVL.

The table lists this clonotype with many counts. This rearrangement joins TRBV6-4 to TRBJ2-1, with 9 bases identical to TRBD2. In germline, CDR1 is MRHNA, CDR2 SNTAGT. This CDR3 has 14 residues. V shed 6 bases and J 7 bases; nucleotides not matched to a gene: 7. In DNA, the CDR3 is TGTGCCAGCAGGAATAGCGGGGGCGCGAATGAGCAGTTCTTC. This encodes CASRNSGGANEQFF.

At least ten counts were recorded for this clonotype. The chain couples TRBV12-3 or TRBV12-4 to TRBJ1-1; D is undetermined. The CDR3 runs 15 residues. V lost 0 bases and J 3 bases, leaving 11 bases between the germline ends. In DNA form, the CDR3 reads TGTGCCAGCAGTTTAGCGGCCCCAACCCACACTGAAGCTTTCTTT. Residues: CASSLAAPTHTEAFF.

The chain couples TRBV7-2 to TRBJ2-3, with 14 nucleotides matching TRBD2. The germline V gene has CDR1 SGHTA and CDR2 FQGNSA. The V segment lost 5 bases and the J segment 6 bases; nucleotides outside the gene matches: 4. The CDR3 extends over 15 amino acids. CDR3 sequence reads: CASSDWTSGGDTQYF. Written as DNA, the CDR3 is TGTGCCAGCAGCGACTGGACTAGCGGGGGGGATACGCAGTATTTT.

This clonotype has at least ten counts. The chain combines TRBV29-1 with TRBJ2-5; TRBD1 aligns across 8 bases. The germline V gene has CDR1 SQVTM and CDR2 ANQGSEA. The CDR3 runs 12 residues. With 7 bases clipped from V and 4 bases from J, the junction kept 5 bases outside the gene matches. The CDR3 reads CSAAGQGETQYF. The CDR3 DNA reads TGCAGCGCCGCCGGACAGGGAGAGACCCAGTACTTC.

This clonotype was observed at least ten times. For the CDR3, the DNA is TGCAGTGCTAGGGAGTCGGGCAGGGCTGCCACCGGGGAGCTGTTTTTT. Its translation: CSARESGRAATGELFF. V usage is TRBV20-1 and J usage is TRBJ2-2, with a possible D match to TRBD1 (5 bases). Germline assignment: CDR1 DFQATT and CDR2 SNEGSKA (reference sequence). Between the trimmed V and J ends, which lost 3 bases and 4 bases, there was a span of 18 bases. This CDR3 is built from 16 residues.

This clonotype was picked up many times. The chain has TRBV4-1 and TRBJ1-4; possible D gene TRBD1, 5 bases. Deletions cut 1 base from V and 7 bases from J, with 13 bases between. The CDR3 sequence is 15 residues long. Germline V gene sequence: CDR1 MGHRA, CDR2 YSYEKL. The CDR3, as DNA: TGCGCCAGCAGCCAAGTTTGGCAGGGCGCTGAAAAACTGTTTTTT. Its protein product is CASSQVWQGAEKLFF.

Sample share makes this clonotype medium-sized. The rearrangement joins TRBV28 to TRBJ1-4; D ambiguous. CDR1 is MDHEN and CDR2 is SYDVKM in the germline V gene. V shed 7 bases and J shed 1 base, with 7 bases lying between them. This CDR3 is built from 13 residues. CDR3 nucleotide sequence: TGTGCCAGCATCGGTGGAACTAATGAAAAACTGTTTTTT. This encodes CASIGGTNEKLFF.

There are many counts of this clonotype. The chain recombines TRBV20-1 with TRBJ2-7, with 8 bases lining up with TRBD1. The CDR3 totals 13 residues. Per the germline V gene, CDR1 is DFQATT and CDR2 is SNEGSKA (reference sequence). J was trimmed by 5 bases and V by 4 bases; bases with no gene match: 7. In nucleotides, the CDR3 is TGCAGTGCTAAGACAGGGGTCGGTGACGAGCAGTACTTC. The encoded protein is CSAKTGVGDEQYF.

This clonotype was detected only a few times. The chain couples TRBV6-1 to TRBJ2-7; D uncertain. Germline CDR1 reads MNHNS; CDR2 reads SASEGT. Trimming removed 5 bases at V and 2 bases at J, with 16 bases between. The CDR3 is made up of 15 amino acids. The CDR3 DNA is TGTGCCAGCAGTCTGGACGGCGGATTAACCTACGAGCAGTACTTC. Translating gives CASSLDGGLTYEQYF.